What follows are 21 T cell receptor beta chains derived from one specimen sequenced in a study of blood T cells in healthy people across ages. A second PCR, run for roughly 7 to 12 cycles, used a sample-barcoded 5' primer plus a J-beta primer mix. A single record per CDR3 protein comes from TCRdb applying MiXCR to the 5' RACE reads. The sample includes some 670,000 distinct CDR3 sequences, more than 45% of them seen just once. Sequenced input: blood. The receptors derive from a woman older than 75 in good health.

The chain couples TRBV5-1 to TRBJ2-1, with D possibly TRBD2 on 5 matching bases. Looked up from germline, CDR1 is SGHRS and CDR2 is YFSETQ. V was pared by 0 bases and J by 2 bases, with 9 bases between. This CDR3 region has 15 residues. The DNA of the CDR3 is TGCGCCAGCAGCTTGGTTAGCGATCCCTACAATGAGCAGTTCTTC. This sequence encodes CASSLVSDPYNEQFF.

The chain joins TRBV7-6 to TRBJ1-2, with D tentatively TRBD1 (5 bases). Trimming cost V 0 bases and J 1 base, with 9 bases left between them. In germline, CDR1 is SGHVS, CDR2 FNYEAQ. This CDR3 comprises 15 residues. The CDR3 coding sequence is TGTGCCAGCAGCTTAGCCTTGACAGATAACTATGGCTACACCTTC. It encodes CASSLALTDNYGYTF.

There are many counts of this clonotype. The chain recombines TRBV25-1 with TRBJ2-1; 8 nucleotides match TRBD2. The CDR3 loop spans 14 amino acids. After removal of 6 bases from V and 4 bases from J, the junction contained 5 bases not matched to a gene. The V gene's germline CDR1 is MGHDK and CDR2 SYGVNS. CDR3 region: CASRALAGYNEQFF. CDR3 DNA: TGTGCCAGCAGAGCGTTAGCGGGGTACAATGAGCAGTTCTTC.

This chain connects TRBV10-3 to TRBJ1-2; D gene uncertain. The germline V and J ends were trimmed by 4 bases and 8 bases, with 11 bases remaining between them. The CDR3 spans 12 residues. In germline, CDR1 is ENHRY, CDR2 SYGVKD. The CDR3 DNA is TGTGCCATCAGTGTAGACGGAAACGGCTACACCTTC. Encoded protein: CAISVDGNGYTF.

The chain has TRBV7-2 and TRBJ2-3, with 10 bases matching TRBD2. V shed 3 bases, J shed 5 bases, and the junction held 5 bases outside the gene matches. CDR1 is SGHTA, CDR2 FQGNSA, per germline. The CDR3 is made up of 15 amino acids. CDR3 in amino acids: CASSFLAGVVDTQYF. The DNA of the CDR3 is TGTGCCAGCAGCTTCCTAGCGGGGGTGGTAGATACGCAGTATTTT.

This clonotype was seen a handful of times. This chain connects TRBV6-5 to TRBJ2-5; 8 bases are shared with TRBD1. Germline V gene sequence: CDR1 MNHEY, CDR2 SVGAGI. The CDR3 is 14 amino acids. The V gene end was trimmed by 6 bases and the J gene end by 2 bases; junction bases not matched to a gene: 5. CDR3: CASRRQGNQETQYF. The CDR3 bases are TGTGCCAGCAGGAGACAGGGGAATCAAGAGACCCAGTACTTC.

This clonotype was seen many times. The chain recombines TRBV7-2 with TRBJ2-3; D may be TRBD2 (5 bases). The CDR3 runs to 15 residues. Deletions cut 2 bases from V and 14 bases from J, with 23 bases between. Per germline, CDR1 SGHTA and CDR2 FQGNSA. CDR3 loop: CASSLMSSRVGYTYF. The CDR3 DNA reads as TGTGCCAGCAGCTTAATGTCGTCGAGGGTGGGTTACACGTATTTT.

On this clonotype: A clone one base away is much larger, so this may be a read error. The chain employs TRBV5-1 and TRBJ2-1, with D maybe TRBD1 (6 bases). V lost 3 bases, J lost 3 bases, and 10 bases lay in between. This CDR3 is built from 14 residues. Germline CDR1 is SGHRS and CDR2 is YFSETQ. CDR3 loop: CASSSQGIYNEQFF. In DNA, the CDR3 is TGCGCCAGCAGCTCCCAGGGGATCTACAATGAGCAGTTCTTC.

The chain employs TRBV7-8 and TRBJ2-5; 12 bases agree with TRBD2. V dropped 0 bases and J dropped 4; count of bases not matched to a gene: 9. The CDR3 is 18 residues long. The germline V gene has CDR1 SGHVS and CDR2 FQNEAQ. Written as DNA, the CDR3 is TGTGCCAGCAGCTTAGCCCGAGGACTAGCGGGGAGGGGAGAGACCCAGTACTTC. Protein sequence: CASSLARGLAGRGETQYF. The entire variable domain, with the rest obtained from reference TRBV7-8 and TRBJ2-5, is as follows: GAGVSQSPRYKVAKRGQDVALRCDPISGHVSLFWYQQALGQGPEFLTYFQNEAQLDKSGLPSDRFFAERPEGSVSTLKIQRTQQEDSAVYLCASSLARGLAGRGETQYFGPGTRLLVL.

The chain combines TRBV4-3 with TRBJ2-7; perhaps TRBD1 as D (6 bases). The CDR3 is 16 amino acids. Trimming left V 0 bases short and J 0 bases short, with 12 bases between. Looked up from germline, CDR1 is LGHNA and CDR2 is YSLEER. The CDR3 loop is CASSQDSGASSYEQYF. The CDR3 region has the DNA TGCGCCAGCAGCCAAGATTCAGGGGCTAGCTCCTACGAGCAGTACTTC.

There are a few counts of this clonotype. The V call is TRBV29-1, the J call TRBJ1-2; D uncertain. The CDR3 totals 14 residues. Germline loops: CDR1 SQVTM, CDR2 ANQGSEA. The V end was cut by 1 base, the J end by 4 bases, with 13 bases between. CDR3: CSVEGCETTYGYTF. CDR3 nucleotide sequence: TGCAGCGTTGAAGGATGTGAGACCACCTATGGCTACACCTTC.

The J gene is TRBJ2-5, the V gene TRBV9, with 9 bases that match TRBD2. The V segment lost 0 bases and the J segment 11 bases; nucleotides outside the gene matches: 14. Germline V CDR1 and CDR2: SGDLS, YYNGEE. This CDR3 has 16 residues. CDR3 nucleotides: TGTGCCAGCAGCGTAGGGGCTAGCGGGGACTACAATGAGCAGTACTTC. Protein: CASSVGASGDYNEQYF.

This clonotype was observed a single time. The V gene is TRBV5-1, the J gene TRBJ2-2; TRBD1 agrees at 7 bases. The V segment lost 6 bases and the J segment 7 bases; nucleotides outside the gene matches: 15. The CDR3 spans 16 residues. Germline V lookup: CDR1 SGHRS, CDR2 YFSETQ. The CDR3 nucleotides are TGCGCCAGCATCCAAGGTGGAGAGGGGGCAATCGGGGAGCTGTTTTTT. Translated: CASIQGGEGAIGELFF.

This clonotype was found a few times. The CDR3 is CASRREFGEQFF. CDR3 coding DNA: TGTGCCAGCAGGCGCGAGTTCGGTGAGCAGTTCTTC. The V gene is TRBV9, the J gene TRBJ2-1; the D is unclear. V gave up 5 bases and J gave up 9 bases, with 12 bases separating them. CDR1 and CDR2 (germline): SGDLS, YYNGEE. The CDR3 spans 12 residues.

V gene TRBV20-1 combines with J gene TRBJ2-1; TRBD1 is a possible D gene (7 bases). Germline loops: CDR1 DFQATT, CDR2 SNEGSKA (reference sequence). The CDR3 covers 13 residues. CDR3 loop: CRRGRDVYNEQFF. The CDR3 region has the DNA TGCAGAAGGGGGCGGGACGTCTACAATGAGCAGTTCTTC.

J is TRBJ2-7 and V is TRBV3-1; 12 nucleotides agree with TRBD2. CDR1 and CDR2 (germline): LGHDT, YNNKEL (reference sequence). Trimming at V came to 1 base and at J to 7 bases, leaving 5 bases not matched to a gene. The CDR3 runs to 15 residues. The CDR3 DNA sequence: TGTGCCAGCAGCCAAGCACTAGCGGGGGGTGGTGAGCAGTACTTC. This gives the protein CASSQALAGGGEQYF.

The CDR3: CASSQNGGPETQYF. The CDR3 DNA reads as TGTGCCAGCAGTCAGAATGGGGGGCCGGAGACCCAGTACTTC. V and J are TRBV28 and TRBJ2-5; D may match TRBD1 or TRBD2 (6 bases each). The V end was cut by 5 bases, the J end by 5 bases, with 15 bases between. Per germline, CDR1 MDHEN and CDR2 SYDVKM. The CDR3 extends over 14 amino acids. The full variable domain, completed using reference TRBV28 and TRBJ2-5, is DVKVTQSSRYLVKRTGEKVFLECVQDMDHENMFWYRQDPGLGLRLIYFSYDVKMKEKGDIPEGYSVSREKKERFSLILESASTNQTSMYLCASSQNGGPETQYFGPGTRLLVL.

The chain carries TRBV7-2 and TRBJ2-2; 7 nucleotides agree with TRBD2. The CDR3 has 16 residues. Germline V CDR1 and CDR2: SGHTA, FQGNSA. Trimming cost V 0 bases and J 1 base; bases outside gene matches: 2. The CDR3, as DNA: TGTGCCAGCAGCTTAGCGTTAGCGGGGAACACCGGGGAGCTGTTTTTT. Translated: CASSLALAGNTGELFF.

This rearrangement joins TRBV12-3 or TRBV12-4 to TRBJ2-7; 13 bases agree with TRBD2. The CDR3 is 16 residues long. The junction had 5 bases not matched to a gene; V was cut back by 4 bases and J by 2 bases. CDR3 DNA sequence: TGTGCCAGCAGTTGGACTAGCGGGAGATTCACCTACGAGCAGTACTTC. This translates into CASSWTSGRFTYEQYF.

The CDR3 bases are TGCAGTGCTTGGCCACTACGGGGTTTGAATGAAAAACTGTTTTTT. This translates into CSAWPLRGLNEKLFF. The chain is built from TRBV20-1 and TRBJ1-4; no firm D call. In germline, CDR1 is DFQATT, CDR2 SNEGSKA (reference sequence). Trimming removed 5 bases at V and 5 bases at J, with 18 bases between. CDR3 length: 15 residues.

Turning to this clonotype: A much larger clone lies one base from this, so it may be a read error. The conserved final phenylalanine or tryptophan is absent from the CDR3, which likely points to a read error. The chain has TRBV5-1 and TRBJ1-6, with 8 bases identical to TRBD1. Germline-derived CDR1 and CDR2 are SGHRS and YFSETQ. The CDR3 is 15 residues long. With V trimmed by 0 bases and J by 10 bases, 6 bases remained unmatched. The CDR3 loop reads CASSLEDRVISPLHV. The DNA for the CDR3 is TGCGCCAGCAGCTTGGAGGACAGGGTCATATCACCCCTCCACGTT.